This TCR beta chain derives from a study of blood T cell repertoires in COVID-19. Study background: From T cells, B-cell-depleted T cells, or PBMCs came the material, which was cDNA or gDNA.

CDR1 is SGHRS and CDR2 is YFSETQ in the germline V gene. CDR3 length: 18 amino acids. V lost 3 bases and J lost 7; bases outside the gene matches: 14. Original analysis: Cell counts per sample came from amplifying reference gene primers. TCRdb's table, derived via immunoSEQ multiplex PCR, lists solely in-frame clones and lacks some. The V and J calls and the clone size are those of that table, but D and trimming were determined from the DNA. The table has more than 150,000 clones, around 83% seen once. The rearrangement joins TRBV5-1 to TRBJ1-6, with 9 bases aligning to TRBD1. The sample was peripheral blood. This clonotype was obtained from a woman in her 40s with acute or convalescent COVID-19. CDR3 protein: CASSSIPLTGTGNSPLHF. The CDR3 DNA follows: TGCGCCAGCAGCTCCATACCCTTGACCGGGACAGGGAATTCACCCCTCCACTTT. The entire variable domain, with the rest obtained from reference TRBV5-1 and TRBJ1-6, is as follows: KAGVTQTPRYLIKTRGQQVTLSCSPISGHRSVSWYQQTPGQGLQFLFEYFSETQRNKGNFPGRFSGRQFSNSRSEMNVSTLELGDSALYLCASSSIPLTGTGNSPLHFGNGTRLTVT.